The following is a T cell receptor (beta chain) sequence with its context. Its antigen is still unknown. Base qualities are not provided; no much larger clone lies one nucleotide away. This specimen comes from a study of blood T cell repertoires in COVID-19 (dated by TCRdb to the early 2020s). Regarding the research as a whole: The collaborator samples originated in the United States, Italy and Spain and spanned the acute and convalescent phases of COVID-19. The prospective study material was composed of cDNA or gDNA derived from T cells, B-cell-depleted T cells, or PBMCs. Subjects who had been exposed to COVID-19, were actively infected with it, or had recovered from it provided the deeply sampled blood TCRbeta repertoires that made up the dataset. The repertoires were released in a freely available public database intended as a resource for research on the immune response to SARS-CoV-2. The samples were drawn from two sources: the first 160 participants of the ongoing ImmuneRACE study, and some 1,300 subjects contributed by 6 global collaborators. A de-identified subject ID, COVID-19 status, age in years and sex were almost always included in the sample metadata. Where available, HLA class I and class II types were taken from metadata supplied by the sample provider and were not determined by assay-based typing. What the authors observed across the whole study: The amount of clinical and demographic metadata varied by source and participant and was provided uncurated.

In the prospective study, participants were roughly 18 to 100 years old, resided in fewer than 25 geographic areas of the United States, and were enrolled through a virtual design. In the prospective study, cohorts were assigned on the basis of participant-reported clinical history obtained from a screening survey and a study questionnaire. Recovered participants in ImmuneRACE Cohort 3 were defined as having two consecutive negative NP/OP PCR tests, clearance from a healthcare professional, or resolution of symptoms. Mobile phlebotomists in the prospective study collected whole blood, serum and a nasopharyngeal or oropharyngeal swab from every participant. Additional blood draws and questionnaires over an approximately 2-month period could optionally be provided by prospective study participants. Before DNA extraction, prospective study blood samples were shipped either frozen or at room temperature.

Reading from cysteine to phenylalanine, the CDR3 counts 15 amino acids. Just CDR3 DNA is preserved here, 45 bases in frame from base 1. Relative to germline, V is missing 3 bases and J is missing 2 bases, with 4 bases of the junction outside any gene match. Looking up the germline V gene (reference sequence) yields CDR1 SEHNR and CDR2 FQNEAQ. TCRbeta CDR3 regions were amplified from genomic DNA using the immunoSEQ Assay, a bias-controlled multiplex PCR. As for the authors' bioinformatics: The number of nucleated cells in each sample was estimated by amplification of reference gene primers within the assay. To quantify the absolute abundance of each unique TCRbeta CDR3 rearrangement, sequence reads were collapsed and filtered. For each sample, productive Simpson clonality was calculated as the square root of Simpson's diversity index over productive rearrangements. What TCRdb holds here is the immuneACCESS table cut down to in-frame rearrangements. Part of the clones is not present; checked against another copy, under half of the missing clones reflect an unresolved V gene, and the others are unexplained. V, J and clone size were drawn from that table, and D and trimming were deduced from the DNA. The sample records approximately 200,000 clones, roughly 85% of which are singletons. The ten largest clonotypes hold around 19% of the sample.

This receptor was obtained from a man between 40 and 49 years old who had recovered from COVID-19. This sequence uses TRBV7-9 and TRBJ2-3; TRBD2 matches 8 bases in the middle. The material sequenced was PBMCs or T cells enriched from blood (not recorded which). Here the CDR3 is given as CASSLAGGYTDTQYF. The DNA sequence is as follows: TGTGCCAGCAGCTTGGCGGGAGGATACACAGATACGCAGTATTTT.